This paragraph covers one T cell receptor (beta chain) sequence. Its antigen is undetermined. These data belong to a study of cytomegalovirus exposure and HLA in healthy donors. Whole-study results and caveats: Later on, an analysis showed TCR association rates differing by HLA locus, with DRB1 the most and HLA-C the fewest. A list of approximately 160 TCR beta chains associated with cytomegalovirus was given. A later analysis linked a missense DCLRE1C variant to TCR beta V- and J-gene trimming.

The PCR used 60 Vbeta and 13 Jbeta primers. Data came from immunoSEQ multiplex PCR; TCRdb stores just in-frame clones and leaves some out. The sample lists some 180,000 clones; approximately 80% were seen once. This receptor was identified in a woman aged 25 to 39 in good health and CMV-seropositive. Material: PBMCs.

The CDR3 sequence: CASRGGTNTEAFF. CDR3 in DNA: TGTGCCTCCCGCGGGGGGACGAACACTGAAGCTTTCTTT. The chain links TRBV30 to TRBJ1-1, with D tentatively TRBD1 (5 bases). This CDR3 comprises 13 residues. V dropped 7 bases and J dropped 1 base, with 13 bases sitting between them. Germline CDR1 reads GTSNPN; CDR2 reads SVGIG (reference sequence). Drawing the rest from reference TRBV30 and TRBJ1-1, the complete variable domain is SQTIHQWPATLVQPVGSPLSLECTVEGTSNPNLYWYRQAAGRGLQLLFYSVGIGQISSEVPQNLSASRPQDRQFILSSKKLLLSDSGFYLCASRGGTNTEAFFGQGTRLTVV.